What follows are 10 T cell receptor beta chains derived from one specimen sequenced in a study of T and B cells in COVID-19 patients. From blood, about 240-550 ng of genomic DNA served as TRB template. TRB rearrangements were amplified by multiplex PCR with BIOMED2 TRB-A/B primers. Each CDR3 protein gets one entry after TCRdb re-called the multiplex PCR reads with MiXCR. The sample consists of about 3,800 distinct CDR3 sequences, roughly a fifth of them appearing once. The sequencing input was blood. The source is a human donor with active COVID-19.

Relative to its sample, this clonotype is medium-sized. The chain is built from TRBV18 and TRBJ2-3; D ambiguous. There are 12 residues in the CDR3. The V gene's germline CDR1 is KGHSH and CDR2 LQKENI. Between the trimmed V and J ends, which lost 3 bases and 6 bases, there was a span of 7 bases. CDR3 residues: CASSPVGDTQYF. In nucleotides, the CDR3 is TGTGCCAGCTCACCCGTGGGGGATACGCAGTATTTT. The whole variable domain, remainder taken from reference TRBV18 and TRBJ2-3, is NAGVMQNPRHLVRRRGQEARLRCSPMKGHSHVYWYRQLPEEGLKFMVYLQKENIIDESGMPKERFSAEFPKEGPSILRIQQVVRGDSAAYFCASSPVGDTQYFGPGTRLTVL.

This clonotype is labeled medium-sized (0.01 to 0.1%). The chain joins TRBV6-1 to TRBJ2-7; D is perhaps TRBD2 (5 bases). Germline-derived CDR1 and CDR2 are MNHNS and SASEGT. V was pared by 5 bases and J by 0 bases, with 17 bases between. CDR3 size: 16 residues. CDR3 residues: CASSPQPRRGSYEQYF. In DNA, the CDR3 is TGTGCCAGCAGTCCTCAACCGCGACGGGGCTCCTACGAGCAGTACTTC.

This clonotype is medium-sized in the sample. The chain joins TRBV19 to TRBJ1-5; possible D gene TRBD1, 5 bases. The CDR3 sequence is 14 residues long. The ends were cut back, 3 bases at V and 3 bases at J, with 9 bases in the middle. Germline values: CDR1 LNHDA, CDR2 SQIVND (reference sequence). In nucleotides, the CDR3 is TGTGCCAGTAGTATCGAGGGACTCAATCAGCCCCAGCATTTT. Its translation: CASSIEGLNQPQHF.

This clonotype is labeled as medium-sized. The J gene is TRBJ2-4, the V gene TRBV5-5; D call uncertain. The CDR3 loop spans 13 amino acids. Germline CDR1 reads SGHKS; CDR2 reads YYEKEE (reference sequence). V lost 0 bases and J lost 5, with 6 bases in between. The CDR3: CASSLDGQNIQYF. The CDR3 bases are TGTGCCAGCAGCTTGGACGGGCAAAACATTCAGTACTTC.

This clonotype is labeled medium-sized (0.01 to 0.1%). The J gene is TRBJ1-4, the V gene TRBV18; 8 bases are shared with TRBD1. Trimming at V came to 4 bases and at J to 4 bases, leaving 5 bases not matched to a gene. CDR1 is KGHSH, CDR2 LQKENI, per germline. The CDR3 totals 15 residues. The CDR3 spells CASSQRGQVNEKLFF. The CDR3 region has the DNA TGTGCCAGCTCACAGAGGGGACAGGTTAATGAAAAACTGTTTTTT.

In this sample, this clonotype is medium-sized (0.01 to 0.1%). V usage is TRBV30 and J usage is TRBJ2-2; D could derive from TRBD1 or TRBD2 (6 bases each). Germline CDR1 GTSNPN, CDR2 SVGIG (reference sequence). The CDR3 has 15 residues. V was pared by 0 bases and J by 5 bases, with 13 bases between. CDR3 nucleotides: TGTGCCTGGAGTGTAGGGGGGAGTAGGACCGGGGAGCTGTTTTTT. Its protein is CAWSVGGSRTGELFF. Full variable domain (outside the CDR3, taken from reference TRBV30 and TRBJ2-2): SQTIHQWPATLVQPVGSPLSLECTVEGTSNPNLYWYRQAAGRGLQLLFYSVGIGQISSEVPQNLSASRPQDRQFILSSKKLLLSDSGFYLCAWSVGGSRTGELFFGEGSRLTVL.

By sample fraction, this clonotype is medium-sized (0.01 to 0.1%). The V gene is TRBV18, the J gene TRBJ2-7; D not certain. CDR1 and CDR2 from the germline V gene are KGHSH and LQKENI. The CDR3 runs 12 residues. Trimming shortened V by 0 bases and J by 6 bases, and 6 bases separated the two germline ends. The CDR3 reads CASSPPMSEQYF. In DNA form, the CDR3 reads TGTGCCAGCTCACCACCGATGAGCGAGCAGTACTTC.

This clonotype is medium-sized within its sample. This chain uses TRBV6-2 or TRBV6-3 with TRBJ2-5; 9 bases fit TRBD2. Germline trimming cut 6 bases from V and 3 bases from J; bases unmatched to any gene: 5. The CDR3 consists of 14 residues. Per the germline V gene, CDR1 is MNHEY and CDR2 is SVGEGT. CDR3: CASSHSGSEETQYF. The CDR3 coding sequence is TGTGCCAGCAGCCATAGCGGGAGTGAAGAGACCCAGTACTTC.

Within the sample, this clonotype is medium-sized. The chain links TRBV6-2 or TRBV6-3 to TRBJ2-3, with 7 nucleotides matching TRBD2. CDR3 length equals 15 residues. CDR1 and CDR2 from the germline V gene are MNHEY and SVGEGT. With V trimmed by 2 bases and J by 6 bases, 8 bases remained unmatched. CDR3 in DNA: TGTGCCAGCAGTTACGGACTAGTGGACTTGGATACGCAGTATTTT. Translation gives CASSYGLVDLDTQYF.

This clonotype qualifies as medium-sized. The CDR3 here is CASSPQGLNTGELFF. The DNA for the CDR3 is TGTGCCAGCTCACCACAGGGGTTGAACACCGGGGAGCTGTTTTTT. This rearrangement joins TRBV18 to TRBJ2-2, with a possible D match to TRBD1 (5 bases). This CDR3 spans 15 amino acids. CDR1 is KGHSH and CDR2 is LQKENI in the germline V gene. Trimming took off 1 base at V and 1 base at J, with 7 bases between the two ends.